Listed below are T cell receptor beta chains from one sample, sequenced in a study of blood T cell repertoires in COVID-19. Clones were read by immunoSEQ multiplex PCR, and TCRdb kept only the in-frame ones, dropping some. The profile shows more than 300,000 clones, around four fifths of them singletons. What was sequenced was PBMCs or T cells enriched from blood (not recorded which). The receptors derive from a woman aged 45 to 65 who had recovered from COVID-19. Both conserved end residues are part of each CDR3. The order of the fields is D gene, J gene, V gene, clone size, CDR3 length, CDR3 DNA, CDR3 protein. The D gene is left open where the match is weak. Rows may omit the clone size; those that give it use once, few, many or a size class.

d_call: NA; j_call: TRBJ1-4; v_call: TRBV7-2; clone_size: NA; cdr3_length: 17; cdr3_nt: TGTGCCAGCAGCTCCTTACATCAGCAGGTCCCAAATGAAAAACTGTTTTTT; cdr3_aa: CASSSLHQQVPNEKLFF
d_call: TRBD1; j_call: TRBJ1-2; v_call: TRBV7-3; clone_size: once; cdr3_length: 13; cdr3_nt: TGTGCCAGCAGCACACGACAGGGGTCCGGCTACACCTTC; cdr3_aa: CASSTRQGSGYTF
d_call: TRBD1; j_call: TRBJ1-5; v_call: TRBV24-1; clone_size: NA; cdr3_length: 14; cdr3_nt: TGTGCCACCAGTGCCGGGACAGCCAATCAGCCCCAGCATTTT; cdr3_aa: CATSAGTANQPQHF
d_call: NA; j_call: TRBJ1-2; v_call: TRBV5-6; clone_size: NA; cdr3_length: 13; cdr3_nt: TGTGCCAGCAGCTTGGGCAGGGTGTATGGCTACACCTTC; cdr3_aa: CASSLGRVYGYTF
d_call: TRBD2; j_call: TRBJ2-3; v_call: TRBV27; clone_size: few; cdr3_length: 18; cdr3_nt: TGTGCCAGCAGGGGACTAGCGGTTACTACTAGCACAGGAGATACGCAGTATTTT; cdr3_aa: CASRGLAVTTSTGDTQYF
d_call: NA; j_call: TRBJ1-1; v_call: TRBV5-6; clone_size: NA; cdr3_length: 13; cdr3_nt: TGTGCCAGCAGCTTGGCGTCGGGCACTGAAGCTTTCTTT; cdr3_aa: CASSLASGTEAFF
d_call: TRBD2; j_call: TRBJ2-1; v_call: TRBV16; clone_size: NA; cdr3_length: 15; cdr3_nt: TGTGCCAGCAGCGAGACTAGCGGGAGTTTGGGTGAGCAGTTCTTC; cdr3_aa: CASSETSGSLGEQFF
d_call: NA; j_call: TRBJ2-7; v_call: TRBV4-3; clone_size: NA; cdr3_length: 15; cdr3_nt: TGCGCCAGCAGCCAAGTGAGCAGGGGTAACCACGAGCAGTACTTC; cdr3_aa: CASSQVSRGNHEQYF
d_call: TRBD1; j_call: TRBJ2-1; v_call: TRBV15; clone_size: NA; cdr3_length: 16; cdr3_nt: TGTGCCACCAGGGGGACGACAGGGAATAAGAACAATGAGCAGTTCTTC; cdr3_aa: CATRGTTGNKNNEQFF
d_call: NA; j_call: TRBJ2-5; v_call: TRBV6-5; clone_size: NA; cdr3_length: 15; cdr3_nt: TGTGCCAGCAGTTACGGCCAGGTCGACCAAGAGACCCAGTACTTC; cdr3_aa: CASSYGQVDQETQYF
d_call: TRBD1; j_call: TRBJ1-2; v_call: TRBV4-3; clone_size: NA; cdr3_length: 17; cdr3_nt: TGCGCCAGCAGCCAAGCTCCTCAGGGGGCAGGTGAAGGTGGCTACACCTTC; cdr3_aa: CASSQAPQGAGEGGYTF
d_call: TRBD1; j_call: TRBJ1-3; v_call: TRBV28; clone_size: once; cdr3_length: 14; cdr3_nt: TGTGCCAGCAGTTCAGGGGGCGCGGGAAACACCATATATTTT; cdr3_aa: CASSSGGAGNTIYF
d_call: TRBD2; j_call: TRBJ2-1; v_call: TRBV6-2/TRBV6-3; clone_size: NA; cdr3_length: 16; cdr3_nt: TGTGCCAGCAGTTACTCTATGCGGGAGGGCTTCTATGAGCAGTTCTTC; cdr3_aa: CASSYSMREGFYEQFF
d_call: NA; j_call: TRBJ2-3; v_call: TRBV4-3; clone_size: NA; cdr3_length: 14; cdr3_nt: TGCGCCAGCAGCTCCTCCCCAGGCACAGATACGCAGTATTTT; cdr3_aa: CASSSSPGTDTQYF
d_call: TRBD2; j_call: TRBJ2-7; v_call: TRBV9; clone_size: NA; cdr3_length: 16; cdr3_nt: TGTGCCAGCAGCGCTCACTCTAGCGGGATGGGGTACGAGCAGTACTTC; cdr3_aa: CASSAHSSGMGYEQYF
d_call: NA; j_call: TRBJ2-7; v_call: TRBV10-1; clone_size: NA; cdr3_length: 12; cdr3_nt: TGCGCCAGCAGCAAGGAACCGGGTGAGCAGTACTTC; cdr3_aa: CASSKEPGEQYF
d_call: NA; j_call: TRBJ1-1; v_call: TRBV5-1; clone_size: NA; cdr3_length: 15; cdr3_nt: TGCGCCAGCAGCTCAGGGAAGGCACCGAACACTGAAGCTTTCTTT; cdr3_aa: CASSSGKAPNTEAFF
d_call: TRBD1; j_call: TRBJ2-7; v_call: TRBV30; clone_size: NA; cdr3_length: 15; cdr3_nt: TGTGCCTGGAGTGGCCCCGGGACAGCTTCCTACGAGCAGTACTTC; cdr3_aa: CAWSGPGTASYEQYF
d_call: NA; j_call: TRBJ1-3; v_call: TRBV9; clone_size: NA; cdr3_length: 15; cdr3_nt: TGTGCCAGCAGCGTAGCTTCGGGGGCTGGAAACACCATATATTTT; cdr3_aa: CASSVASGAGNTIYF
d_call: NA; j_call: TRBJ1-3; v_call: TRBV28; clone_size: few; cdr3_length: 13; cdr3_nt: TGTGCCAGCAGACCCCAGGGTGGAAACACCATATATTTT; cdr3_aa: CASRPQGGNTIYF
d_call: NA; j_call: TRBJ2-3; v_call: TRBV7-6; clone_size: NA; cdr3_length: 15; cdr3_nt: TGTGCCAGCAGCTCCCAGACTAGTTCCGCAGATACGCAGTATTTT; cdr3_aa: CASSSQTSSADTQYF
d_call: NA; j_call: TRBJ1-2; v_call: TRBV12-3/TRBV12-4; clone_size: NA; cdr3_length: 12; cdr3_nt: TGTGCCAGCAGTTTTAACTACTATGGCTACACCTTC; cdr3_aa: CASSFNYYGYTF
d_call: TRBD2; j_call: TRBJ2-7; v_call: TRBV5-1; clone_size: NA; cdr3_length: 17; cdr3_nt: TGCGCCAGCAGCTTGGCCTTAGCGGGAGGGCCCTCCTACGAGCAGTACTTC; cdr3_aa: CASSLALAGGPSYEQYF
d_call: NA; j_call: TRBJ1-3; v_call: TRBV19; clone_size: NA; cdr3_length: 14; cdr3_nt: TGTGCCAGTAGTACCCACACCTTTGGAAACACCATATATTTT; cdr3_aa: CASSTHTFGNTIYF
d_call: NA; j_call: TRBJ1-2; v_call: TRBV5-4; clone_size: once; cdr3_length: 13; cdr3_nt: TGTGCCAGCAGCTTGTATCAGGGTAGAGGCTACACCTTC; cdr3_aa: CASSLYQGRGYTF
d_call: NA; j_call: TRBJ1-1; v_call: TRBV3-1/TRBV3-2; clone_size: NA; cdr3_length: 15; cdr3_nt: TGTGCCAGCAGCCAAGAGGCACGGGGGGGGACTGAAGCTTTCTTT; cdr3_aa: CASSQEARGGTEAFF
d_call: NA; j_call: TRBJ1-1; v_call: TRBV25-1; clone_size: NA; cdr3_length: 14; cdr3_nt: TGTGCCAGCAGTAGAAGACAAGAGAACACTGAAGCTTTCTTT; cdr3_aa: CASSRRQENTEAFF
d_call: NA; j_call: TRBJ1-1; v_call: TRBV4-3; clone_size: NA; cdr3_length: 13; cdr3_nt: TGCGCCAGCAGCCAGACAGGATACACTGAAGCTTTCTTT; cdr3_aa: CASSQTGYTEAFF
d_call: TRBD2; j_call: TRBJ2-1; v_call: TRBV28; clone_size: NA; cdr3_length: 15; cdr3_nt: TGTGCCAGCAGACCCCCGGGACTAGTGATGGTTGAGCAGTTCTTC; cdr3_aa: CASRPPGLVMVEQFF
d_call: NA; j_call: TRBJ2-2; v_call: TRBV6-5; clone_size: NA; cdr3_length: 15; cdr3_nt: TGTGCCAGCAGGACGTCCATTTGGGAGACCGGGGAGCTGTTTTTT; cdr3_aa: CASRTSIWETGELFF
d_call: NA; j_call: TRBJ1-2; v_call: TRBV7-2; clone_size: NA; cdr3_length: 14; cdr3_nt: TGTGCCAGCAGCTTAGATCCGACAGCCAATGGCTACACCTTC; cdr3_aa: CASSLDPTANGYTF
d_call: NA; j_call: TRBJ2-3; v_call: TRBV30; clone_size: NA; cdr3_length: 17; cdr3_nt: TGTGCCTGGAGTGTCGGAGTTTCCATGGGGCCTGGGGATACGCAGTATTTT; cdr3_aa: CAWSVGVSMGPGDTQYF
d_call: TRBD1; j_call: TRBJ2-3; v_call: TRBV5-8; clone_size: NA; cdr3_length: 15; cdr3_nt: TGTGCCAGCAGCTTGAAACAGGGGCGTTTCGATACGCAGTATTTT; cdr3_aa: CASSLKQGRFDTQYF
d_call: NA; j_call: TRBJ1-2; v_call: TRBV15; clone_size: NA; cdr3_length: 14; cdr3_nt: TGTGCCACCAGCAGAGATGTGGACATCTATGGCTACACCTTC; cdr3_aa: CATSRDVDIYGYTF
d_call: NA; j_call: TRBJ1-2; v_call: TRBV30; clone_size: NA; cdr3_length: 14; cdr3_nt: TGTGCCTGGAGTCTTGTCGGGGGAGAGGGTGGCTACACCTTC; cdr3_aa: CAWSLVGGEGGYTF
d_call: NA; j_call: TRBJ1-1; v_call: TRBV7-9; clone_size: NA; cdr3_length: 11; cdr3_nt: TGTGCCAGCGGTAGGGGCACTGAAGCTTTCTTT; cdr3_aa: CASGRGTEAFF
d_call: NA; j_call: TRBJ1-5; v_call: TRBV7-2; clone_size: NA; cdr3_length: 14; cdr3_nt: TGTGCCAGCAGCTTAGGCAGGGGAGATCAGCCCCAGCATTTT; cdr3_aa: CASSLGRGDQPQHF
d_call: TRBD2; j_call: TRBJ2-3; v_call: TRBV7-9; clone_size: NA; cdr3_length: 17; cdr3_nt: TGTGCCAGCAGCCTGCCTGCTGCGGGAGGCCCACTTGATACGCAGTATTTT; cdr3_aa: CASSLPAAGGPLDTQYF
d_call: TRBD2; j_call: TRBJ2-1; v_call: TRBV5-5; clone_size: few; cdr3_length: 15; cdr3_nt: TGTGCCAGCAGTCAGGGACCGGGGGGCTACAATGAGCAGTTCTTC; cdr3_aa: CASSQGPGGYNEQFF
d_call: TRBD2; j_call: TRBJ2-4; v_call: TRBV2; clone_size: NA; cdr3_length: 15; cdr3_nt: TGTGCCAGCACCCAAGGTAGCGGGTCCAAAAACATTCAGTACTTC; cdr3_aa: CASTQGSGSKNIQYF
d_call: NA; j_call: TRBJ2-2; v_call: TRBV7-9; clone_size: NA; cdr3_length: 17; cdr3_nt: TGTGCCACCAGACGGGAGGGGGCTGTGTCAAGCACCGGGGAGCTGTTTTTT; cdr3_aa: CATRREGAVSSTGELFF
d_call: TRBD2; j_call: TRBJ2-3; v_call: TRBV9; clone_size: NA; cdr3_length: 17; cdr3_nt: TGTGCCAGCAGCGTAGGTGGCCAGCGGGGGTTCGCAGATACGCAGTATTTT; cdr3_aa: CASSVGGQRGFADTQYF
d_call: NA; j_call: TRBJ2-7; v_call: TRBV5-1; clone_size: NA; cdr3_length: 16; cdr3_nt: TGCGCCAGCAGCCAGGGAACAGGTCACGGAGCCTACGAGCAGTACTTC; cdr3_aa: CASSQGTGHGAYEQYF
d_call: TRBD2; j_call: TRBJ2-1; v_call: TRBV7-2; clone_size: few; cdr3_length: 15; cdr3_nt: TGTGCCACTCGGCGGTCTAGCGGGACCTACAATGAGCAGTTCTTC; cdr3_aa: CATRRSSGTYNEQFF
d_call: TRBD2; j_call: TRBJ2-2; v_call: TRBV9; clone_size: NA; cdr3_length: 17; cdr3_nt: TGTGCCAGCAGCCCCAGCGGGAGGGCCGTTAAGACCGGGGAGCTGTTTTTT; cdr3_aa: CASSPSGRAVKTGELFF
d_call: TRBD2; j_call: TRBJ2-1; v_call: TRBV7-9; clone_size: NA; cdr3_length: 13; cdr3_nt: TGTGCCAGCGGATTTAGCGGGAACGATGAGCAGTTCTTC; cdr3_aa: CASGFSGNDEQFF
d_call: NA; j_call: TRBJ1-5; v_call: TRBV6-5; clone_size: NA; cdr3_length: 15; cdr3_nt: TGTGCCAGCAGTCAGGGGTTACTTAGCAATCAGCCCCAGCATTTT; cdr3_aa: CASSQGLLSNQPQHF
d_call: NA; j_call: TRBJ1-2; v_call: TRBV4-3; clone_size: NA; cdr3_length: 14; cdr3_nt: TGCGCCAGCAGCCAAGGGGCGTCGGACTATGGCTACACCTTC; cdr3_aa: CASSQGASDYGYTF